This T cell receptor beta chain came from a study of cytomegalovirus exposure and HLA in healthy donors (dated by TCRdb to 2017 to 2019). Looking at the study overall: According to an earlier analysis of a few hundred of the donors, about 179 million T cells yielded roughly 110 million unique TCR beta sequences and 276 Gb of sequence data. About 330 gigabases of sequencing data and tens of millions of unique TCR sequences made up an early release that covered approximately 700 HLA-typed donors. Of the 350 to 450 genotyped donors, roughly 85% fell in the genetic ancestry cluster associated with self-reported Caucasian donors. The aim of the study was to test whether cataloging public T cell receptors could identify signatures of past pathogen exposure. The study used immunosequencing to profile the T cell repertoires of 670 or so subjects and linked those repertoires to cytomegalovirus serostatus. Along with the approximately 700-subject first cohort, a separate validation cohort of 120 different subjects was used. The study combined high-throughput TCR immunosequencing, statistical association of individual TCRs with disease status, and machine learning to predict cytomegalovirus infection status. A later analysis re-analyzed previously published TCR beta repertoires from hundreds of donors and added high-resolution HLA genotyping to study TCR occurrence patterns. Rather than drawing on any new phenotypic data, the later analysis identified candidate immune exposures from TCR beta sequences and the way those sequences occurred across donors. An earlier analysis of 587 of the donors applied high-throughput TCR beta sequencing to assess whether each TCR beta V gene segment acted as functional or pseudogenic. Alongside the repertoire data, information on donor age, sex, ethnicity and CMV serostatus was compiled. A later genetic analysis used genome-wide SNP genotypes for about three fifths of the 666 donors, treating that subset as a discovery cohort. Every repertoire in the discovery cohort had been generated on one and the same sequencing platform. HLA typing covered class I and class II loci at four-digit resolution. The number of typed donors differed by locus: about 620-640 for A, B, C, DRB1 and DQB1; approximately 540 for DQA1; about 600 for DPA1; and approximately 450 for DPB1. Several DR-DQ haplotypes were treated as single units for association and clustering because of strong linkage in the cohort. Across about 370 genotyped donors of the cohort, an average of roughly 250,000 unique TCR beta nucleotide sequences per donor were sequenced, and roughly 17% of those sequences were non-productive.

The cohort consisted of 650 to 700 healthy bone marrow donors. At the time of sampling, all cohort members were nominally healthy, though unrecorded immune exposures were likely present. The donor was CMV seronegative and was included in the group of a few hundred seronegative cohort members. A peripheral blood sample was collected from each donor, and TCR beta sequencing was performed on peripheral blood mononuclear cells. Genomic DNA was extracted from the blood cell samples with the Qiagen DNeasy Blood Extraction Kit. Libraries were prepared through the immunoSEQ multiplex PCR assay. For the multiplex PCR, a mixture combining 60 forward primers for TCR Vbeta segments and 13 reverse primers for TCR Jbeta segments was used. The CDR3 region of rearranged TCR beta genes was amplified from genomic DNA by a multiplex PCR assay. The amplified TCR beta libraries were sequenced on the Illumina HiSeq System as 87-base-pair reads. In the original analysis: In a later analysis, 80 million or so unique TCR beta chains were counted across the roughly 610 repertoires, and roughly 11 million of these chains were shared by at least two donors. To remove PCR and sequencing errors, raw reads were error-corrected and collapsed into unique sequences using a nearest-neighbor algorithm that merged closely related sequences. To assign V, D and J gene segments, CDR3 sequences were aligned to IMGT reference sequences. For a sequence to be retained, a match of at least six nucleotides to both a V gene segment and a J gene segment was required. Rearrangements were called productive when the CDR3 lacked stop codons and stayed in frame with V and J; all others were non-productive. Following IMGT convention, CDR3 was defined as the stretch from the second conserved V-encoded cysteine up to the conserved J-encoded phenylalanine. The earlier analysis of approximately 590 of the donors excluded any sequence lacking an unambiguous match to a single V gene segment. An earlier analysis of 587 of the donors called V segments functional above 56.7% productive rearrangements and segregating when the between-donor standard deviation exceeded 5%. A statistical classification framework was built to diagnose cytomegalovirus status from the catalog of TCR beta chain sequences. V and J gene assignment, in a later analysis, came from comparing TCR nucleotide sequences with IMGT/GENE-DB human TR gene sequences. The TCRdist pipeline was used in a later analysis to assign CDR3 sequences and most-parsimonious VDJ recombination scenarios. In a later analysis, every TCR beta chain was defined by the combination of its CDR3 amino acid sequence and its V-gene family, and reads without a unique V-gene family were dropped. To address suspected cross-contamination and a sequencing artifact, a later analysis removed under 600 highly shared, low-generation-probability nucleotide sequences. In a later analysis, a clonal expansion index for each public chain was calculated from normalized within-repertoire ranks of inferred template counts. A later analysis computed generation probabilities with a VDJ recombination model fitted to out-of-frame rearrangements, and checked the results against IGoR. Hypergeometric tests were used in a later analysis to score TCR-TCR, TCR-HLA and TCR-CMV co-occurrence, with a repertoire-size bias correction applied to the TCR pairs. To estimate false discovery rates, a later analysis permuted the HLA or CMV assignments 20 times. In a later analysis, co-occurring TCRs were grouped using DBSCAN, with TCRdist sequence similarity added in when clustering inside HLA-allele-positive subsets. Co-occurrence clustering excluded repertoires with fewer than 30,000 or more than 120,000 public chains, plus five with anomalous nucleotide sharing. TCRdb retrieved this table from immuneACCESS and kept in-frame rearrangements only. Not all clones are present; in checked studies, unresolved V genes account for under half, and no reason is known for the remainder. For V, J and clone size, that table is used; D and trimming come from the DNA. Here the sample has approximately 24,000 clones; around 64% occur a single time. The top ten clonotypes cover roughly 4.4% of the sample.

The CDR1 and CDR2 encoded by the germline V gene are KGHSH and LQKENI. Trimming takes 3 bases from V and 0 bases from J, and the germline ends sit 15 bases apart. The CDR3, from cysteine to phenylalanine, totals 16 residues. Solely the CDR3 DNA is kept, with 48 bases framed from the first base. Paper-wide results and their limitations: A further reported finding was that TCR beta sequences accurately predicted the HLA-A and HLA-B alleles for most subjects in the first cohort. In a later analysis, HLA-associated TCR beta chains showed more clonal expansion and lower generation probabilities than non-associated chains that were equally common. Specific HLA alleles were associated with 16,951 TCR beta sequences at a false discovery rate of 0.05 in a later analysis. When HLA alleles, especially DR and DQ, strongly co-occurred, TCR associations were difficult to assign to individual alleles. The study listed 170 or so TCR beta chains as associated with cytomegalovirus. According to a later analysis, parvovirus B19, influenza, CMV and Epstein-Barr virus appeared linked to several top co-occurrence clusters. In vitro tests confirmed that a few of the cytomegalovirus-associated TCR beta chains recognize cytomegalovirus antigens. A later analysis found that most CMV-associated TCR beta chains appeared HLA-restricted, with HLA associations seemingly driven largely by CMV exposure. For the cohort, immune exposure information was limited to CMV serostatus. A cluster of highly shared sequence variants was judged likely to represent a technical artifact of the sequencing pipeline. Broadly in line with IMGT annotations, most TCR beta V segments showed up in productive rearrangements about 87% or about 30% of the time in an earlier analysis of 587 of the donors. Correlated functional status among segregating V segments might be attributable to linkage disequilibrium, but an unknown experimental factor could not be ruled out. A later genetic analysis associated a missense DCLRE1C variant with V-gene and J-gene trimming of TCR beta chains, and an independent cohort replicated the association. HLA typing was unavailable for some donors at each locus, so association tests used only the typed subset. In this cohort, only TCR beta chains were sequenced, and detectable features were limited by the absence of alpha or paired-chain data. Presence/absence analyses assumed roughly uniform sequencing depth across donors, an assumption that may not hold. The classifier was reported to diagnose cytomegalovirus status with high specificity and sensitivity in both the original and validation cohorts. In a later analysis, the rate of TCR association differed among HLA loci, with DRB1 alleles having the most associated TCRs and HLA-C alleles having the fewest. Some IMGT-functional V segments, including TRBV6-2 and TRBV6-3, could not be told apart with the 87-base-pair reads, so those segments were excluded. A later genetic analysis reported fewer N-insertions in productive TCRs among donors in an Asian-associated ancestry cluster than the approximately 670-donor mean. According to the authors, the approach could potentially be generalized to other disease states and immunological phenotypes. The earlier analysis of nearly 600 of the donors excluded some 16 rarely observed V segments, including chromosome 9 orphons, because counts were too low. Most TCR sequences were observed very rarely across donors, whereas some public TCRs were present in many individuals.

A single count supports this clone. There is no known antigen for this receptor. Base quality data are lacking; no much larger clone is found one base away. This sequence was found in a woman between 45 and 65 years old in good health and CMV-seronegative. The V and J genes are TRBV18 and TRBJ2-7, with TRBD1 tentatively as D gene (6 bases match). The material sequenced was PBMCs. The nucleotide sequence reads TGTGCCAGCTCACCGACCGGGACACCAAGCTCCTACGAGCAGTACTTC. This translates into CASSPTGTPSSYEQYF.